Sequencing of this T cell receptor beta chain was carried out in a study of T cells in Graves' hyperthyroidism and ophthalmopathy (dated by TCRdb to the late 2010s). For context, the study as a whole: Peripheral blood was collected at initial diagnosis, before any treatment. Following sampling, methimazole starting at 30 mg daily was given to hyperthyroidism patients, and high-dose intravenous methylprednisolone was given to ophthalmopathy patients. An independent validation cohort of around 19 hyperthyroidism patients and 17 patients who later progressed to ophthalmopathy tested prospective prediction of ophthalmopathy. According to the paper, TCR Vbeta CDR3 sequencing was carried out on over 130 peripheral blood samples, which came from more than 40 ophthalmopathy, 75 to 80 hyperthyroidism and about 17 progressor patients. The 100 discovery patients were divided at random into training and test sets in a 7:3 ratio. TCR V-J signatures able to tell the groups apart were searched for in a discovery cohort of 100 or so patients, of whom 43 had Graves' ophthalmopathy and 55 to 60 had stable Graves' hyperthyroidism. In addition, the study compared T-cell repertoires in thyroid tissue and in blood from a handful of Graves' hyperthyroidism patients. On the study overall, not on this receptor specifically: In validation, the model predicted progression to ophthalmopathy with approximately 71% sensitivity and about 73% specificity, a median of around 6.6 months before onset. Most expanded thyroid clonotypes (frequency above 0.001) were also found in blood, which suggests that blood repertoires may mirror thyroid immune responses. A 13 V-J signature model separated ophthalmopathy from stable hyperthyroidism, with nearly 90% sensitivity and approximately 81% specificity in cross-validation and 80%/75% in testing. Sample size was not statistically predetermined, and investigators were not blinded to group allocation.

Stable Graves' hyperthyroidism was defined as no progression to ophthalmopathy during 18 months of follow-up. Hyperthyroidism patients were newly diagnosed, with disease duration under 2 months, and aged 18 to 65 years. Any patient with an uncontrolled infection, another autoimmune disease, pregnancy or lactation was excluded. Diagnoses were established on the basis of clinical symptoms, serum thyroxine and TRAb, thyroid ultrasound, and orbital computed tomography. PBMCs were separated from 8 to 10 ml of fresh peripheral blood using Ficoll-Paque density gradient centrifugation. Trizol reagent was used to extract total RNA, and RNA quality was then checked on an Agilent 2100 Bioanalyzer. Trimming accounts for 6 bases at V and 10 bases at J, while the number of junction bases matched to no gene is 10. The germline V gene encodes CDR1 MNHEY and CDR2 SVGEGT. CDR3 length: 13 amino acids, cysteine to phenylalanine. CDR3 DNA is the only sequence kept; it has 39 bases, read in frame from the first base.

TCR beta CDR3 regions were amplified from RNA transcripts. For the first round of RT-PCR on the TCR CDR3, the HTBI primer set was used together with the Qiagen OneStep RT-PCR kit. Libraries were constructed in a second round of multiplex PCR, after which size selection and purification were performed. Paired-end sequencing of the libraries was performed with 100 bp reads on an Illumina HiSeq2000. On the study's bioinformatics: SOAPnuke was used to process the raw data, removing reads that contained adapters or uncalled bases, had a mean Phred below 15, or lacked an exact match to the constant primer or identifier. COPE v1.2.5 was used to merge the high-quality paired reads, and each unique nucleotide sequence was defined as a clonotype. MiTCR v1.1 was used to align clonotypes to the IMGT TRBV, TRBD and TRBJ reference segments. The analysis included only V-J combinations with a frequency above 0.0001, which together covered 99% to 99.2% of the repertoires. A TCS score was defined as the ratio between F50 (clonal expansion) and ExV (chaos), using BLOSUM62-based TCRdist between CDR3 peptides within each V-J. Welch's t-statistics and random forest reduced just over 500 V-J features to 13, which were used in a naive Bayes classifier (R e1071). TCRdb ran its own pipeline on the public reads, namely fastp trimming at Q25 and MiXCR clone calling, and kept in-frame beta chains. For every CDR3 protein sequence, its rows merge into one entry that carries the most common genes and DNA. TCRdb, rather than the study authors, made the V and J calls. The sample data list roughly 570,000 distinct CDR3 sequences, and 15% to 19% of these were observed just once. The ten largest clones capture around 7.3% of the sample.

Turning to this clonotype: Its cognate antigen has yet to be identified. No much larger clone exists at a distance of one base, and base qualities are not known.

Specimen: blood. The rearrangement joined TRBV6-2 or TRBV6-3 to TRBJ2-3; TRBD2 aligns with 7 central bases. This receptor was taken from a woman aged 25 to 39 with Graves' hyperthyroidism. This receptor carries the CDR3 CASRRTSDAPQYF. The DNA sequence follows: TGTGCCAGCAGACGAACTAGCGACGCCCCGCAGTATTTT.